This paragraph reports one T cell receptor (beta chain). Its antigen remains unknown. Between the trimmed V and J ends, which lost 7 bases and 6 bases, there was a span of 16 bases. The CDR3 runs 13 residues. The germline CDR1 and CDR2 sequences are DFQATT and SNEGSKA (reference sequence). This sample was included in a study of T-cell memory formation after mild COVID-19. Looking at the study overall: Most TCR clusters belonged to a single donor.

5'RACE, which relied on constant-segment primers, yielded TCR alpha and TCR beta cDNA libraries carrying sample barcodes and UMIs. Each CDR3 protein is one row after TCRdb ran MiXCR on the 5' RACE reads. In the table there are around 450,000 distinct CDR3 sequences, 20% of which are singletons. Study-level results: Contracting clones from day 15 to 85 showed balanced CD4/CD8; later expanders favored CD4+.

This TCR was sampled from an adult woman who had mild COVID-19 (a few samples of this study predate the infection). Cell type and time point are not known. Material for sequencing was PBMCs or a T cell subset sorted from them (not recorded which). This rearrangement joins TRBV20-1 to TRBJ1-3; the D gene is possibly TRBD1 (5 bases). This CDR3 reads CSVKPGRENTIYF. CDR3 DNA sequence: TGCAGTGTAAAGCCAGGGAGGGAAAACACCATATATTTT.